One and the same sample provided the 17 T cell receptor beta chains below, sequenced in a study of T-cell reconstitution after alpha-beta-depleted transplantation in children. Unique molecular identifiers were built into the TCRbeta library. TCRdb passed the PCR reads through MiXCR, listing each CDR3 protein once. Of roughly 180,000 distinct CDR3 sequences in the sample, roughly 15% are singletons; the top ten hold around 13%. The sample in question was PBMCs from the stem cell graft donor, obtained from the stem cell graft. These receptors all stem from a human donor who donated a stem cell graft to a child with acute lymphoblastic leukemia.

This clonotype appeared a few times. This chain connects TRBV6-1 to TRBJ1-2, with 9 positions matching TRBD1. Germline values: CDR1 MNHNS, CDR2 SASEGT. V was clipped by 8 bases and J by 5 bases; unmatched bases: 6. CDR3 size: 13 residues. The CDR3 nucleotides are TGTGCCAGCTTCCGGGACAGGGAATATGGCTACACCTTC. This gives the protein CASFRDREYGYTF.

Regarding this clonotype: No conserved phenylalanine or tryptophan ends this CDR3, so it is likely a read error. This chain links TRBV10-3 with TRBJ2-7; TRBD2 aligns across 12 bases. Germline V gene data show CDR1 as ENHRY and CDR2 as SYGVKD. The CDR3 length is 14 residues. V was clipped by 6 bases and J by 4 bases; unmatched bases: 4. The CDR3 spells CAIRGLAGRYEQYI. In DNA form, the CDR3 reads TGTGCCATCAGAGGACTAGCGGGGCGGTACGAGCAGTACATC.

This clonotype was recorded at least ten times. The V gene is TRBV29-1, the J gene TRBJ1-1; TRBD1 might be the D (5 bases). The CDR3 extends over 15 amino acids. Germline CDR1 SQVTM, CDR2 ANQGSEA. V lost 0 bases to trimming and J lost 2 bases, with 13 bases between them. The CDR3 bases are TGCAGCGTTGAAGATCCTCTGGGGGGAAACACTGAAGCTTTCTTT. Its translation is CSVEDPLGGNTEAFF.

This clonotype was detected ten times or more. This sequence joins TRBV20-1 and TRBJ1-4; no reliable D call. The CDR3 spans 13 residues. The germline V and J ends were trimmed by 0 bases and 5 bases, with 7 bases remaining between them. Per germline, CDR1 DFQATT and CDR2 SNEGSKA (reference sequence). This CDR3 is CSAREDGNEKLFF. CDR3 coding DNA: TGCAGTGCTAGAGAGGACGGGAATGAAAAACTGTTTTTT.

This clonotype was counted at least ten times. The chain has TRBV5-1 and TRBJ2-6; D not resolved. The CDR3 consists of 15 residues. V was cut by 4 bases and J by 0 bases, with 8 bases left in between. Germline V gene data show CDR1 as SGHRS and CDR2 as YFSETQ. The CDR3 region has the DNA TGCGCCAGCAGCGCCTCAGTCTCTGGGGCCAACGTCCTGACTTTC. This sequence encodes CASSASVSGANVLTF.

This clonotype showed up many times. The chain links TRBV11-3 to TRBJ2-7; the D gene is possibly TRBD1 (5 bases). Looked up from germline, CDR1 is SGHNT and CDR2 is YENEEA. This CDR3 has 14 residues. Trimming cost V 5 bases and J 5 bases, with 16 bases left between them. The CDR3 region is CASSLTVPLNEQYF. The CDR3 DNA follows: TGTGCCAGCAGCCTGACAGTCCCTCTCAACGAGCAGTACTTC.

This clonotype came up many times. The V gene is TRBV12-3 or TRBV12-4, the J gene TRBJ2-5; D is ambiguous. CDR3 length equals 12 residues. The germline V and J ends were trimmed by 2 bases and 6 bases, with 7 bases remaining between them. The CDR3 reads CASSLKRQTQYF. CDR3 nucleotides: TGTGCCAGCAGTTTAAAACGGCAGACCCAGTACTTC.

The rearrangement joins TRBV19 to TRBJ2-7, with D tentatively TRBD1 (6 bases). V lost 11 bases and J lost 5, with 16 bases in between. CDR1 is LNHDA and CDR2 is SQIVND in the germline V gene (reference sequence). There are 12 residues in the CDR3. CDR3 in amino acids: CAGQPQGHEQYF. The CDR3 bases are TGTGCCGGCCAACCACAGGGTCACGAGCAGTACTTC.

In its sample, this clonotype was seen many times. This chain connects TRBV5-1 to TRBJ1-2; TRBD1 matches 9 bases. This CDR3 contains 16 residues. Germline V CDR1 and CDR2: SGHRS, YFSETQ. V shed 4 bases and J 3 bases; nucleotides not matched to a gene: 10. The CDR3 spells CASSTGTGSDDYGYTF. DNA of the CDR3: TGCGCCAGCAGCACCGGGACAGGGTCAGACGACTATGGCTACACCTTC.

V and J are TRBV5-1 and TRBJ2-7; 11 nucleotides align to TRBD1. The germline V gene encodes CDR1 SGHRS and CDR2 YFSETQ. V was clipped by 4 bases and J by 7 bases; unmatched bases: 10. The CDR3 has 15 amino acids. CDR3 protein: CASSLQGQGVGEQYF. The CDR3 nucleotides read TGCGCCAGCAGCCTACAGGGACAGGGGGTGGGAGAGCAGTACTTC.

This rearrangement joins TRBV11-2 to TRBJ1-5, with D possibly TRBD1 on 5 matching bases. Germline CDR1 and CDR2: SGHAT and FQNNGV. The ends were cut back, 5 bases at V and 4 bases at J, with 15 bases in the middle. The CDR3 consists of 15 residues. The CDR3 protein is CASSRAGALNQPQHF. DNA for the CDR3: TGTGCCAGCAGCCGCGCCGGGGCCCTTAATCAGCCCCAGCATTTT.

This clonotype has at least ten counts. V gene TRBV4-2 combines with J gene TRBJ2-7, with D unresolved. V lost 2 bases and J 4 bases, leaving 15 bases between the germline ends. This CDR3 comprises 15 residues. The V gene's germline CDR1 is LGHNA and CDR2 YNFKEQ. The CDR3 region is CASSQFLGPGYEQYF. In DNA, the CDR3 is TGTGCCAGCAGCCAATTTCTTGGGCCTGGGTACGAGCAGTACTTC.

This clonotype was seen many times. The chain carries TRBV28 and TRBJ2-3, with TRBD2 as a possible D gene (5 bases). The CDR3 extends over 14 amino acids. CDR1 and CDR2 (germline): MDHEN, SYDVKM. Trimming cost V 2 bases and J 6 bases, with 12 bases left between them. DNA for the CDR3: TGTGCCAGCAGTTTAGAGCGGTGGGCGGATACGCAGTATTTT. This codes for CASSLERWADTQYF. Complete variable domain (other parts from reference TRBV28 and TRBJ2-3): DVKVTQSSRYLVKRTGEKVFLECVQDMDHENMFWYRQDPGLGLRLIYFSYDVKMKEKGDIPEGYSVSREKKERFSLILESASTNQTSMYLCASSLERWADTQYFGPGTRLTVL.

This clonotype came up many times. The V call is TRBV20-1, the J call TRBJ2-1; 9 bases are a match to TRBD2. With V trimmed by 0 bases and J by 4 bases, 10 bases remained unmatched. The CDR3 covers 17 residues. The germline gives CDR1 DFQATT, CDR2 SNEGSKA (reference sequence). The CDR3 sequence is CSARDRRGLAGYNEQFF. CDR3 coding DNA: TGCAGTGCTAGAGATCGTCGCGGGCTAGCGGGGTACAATGAGCAGTTCTTC.

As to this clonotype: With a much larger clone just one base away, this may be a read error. CDR3 in DNA: TGTGCCAGCAGCTTAGGTGTGGGGGCCCAAAGCATTCAGTACTTC. Translation: CASSLGVGAQSIQYF. The chain uses TRBV11-2 and TRBJ2-4; possible D gene TRBD1, 6 bases. The CDR3 has 15 amino acids. CDR1 SGHAT and CDR2 FQNNGV come from the germline V gene. Trimming left V 1 base short and J 9 bases short, with 16 bases between.

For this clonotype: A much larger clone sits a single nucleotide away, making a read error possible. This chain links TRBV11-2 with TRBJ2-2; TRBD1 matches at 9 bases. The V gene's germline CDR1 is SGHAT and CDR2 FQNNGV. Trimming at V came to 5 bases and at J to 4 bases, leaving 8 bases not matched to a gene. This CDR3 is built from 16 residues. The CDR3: CASSLQGAVSTGELFF. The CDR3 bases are TGTGCCAGCAGCCTACAGGGGGCGGTCAGCACCGGGGAGCTGTTTTTT.

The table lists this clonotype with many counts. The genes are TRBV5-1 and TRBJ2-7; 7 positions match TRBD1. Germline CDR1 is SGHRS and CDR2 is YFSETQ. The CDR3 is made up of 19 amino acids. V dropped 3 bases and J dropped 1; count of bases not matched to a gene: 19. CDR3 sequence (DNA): TGCGCCAGCAGCTCTAACTACTCACCTAACAGGGGTTGGTCCTACGAGCAGTACTTC. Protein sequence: CASSSNYSPNRGWSYEQYF.